What follows is one T cell receptor (beta chain) and its context. This sample stems from a study of blood T cell repertoires in COVID-19. Overall study: The United States, Italy and Spain provided the acute and convalescent COVID-19 samples.

Germline CDR1 is SQVTM and CDR2 is ANQGSEA. This CDR3 is built from 12 residues. Authors' processing steps: Reference gene primer amplification in the assay estimated nucleated cell counts. This table comes from immunoSEQ multiplex PCR, and its TCRdb copy is limited to in-frame clones, with some not included. V and J calls and clone size come straight from that table; D and trimming were deduced from the DNA. The data show some 240,000 clones, about 79% seen once. The sample comprised peripheral blood. The sequence came from a woman of 80 years or more with acute or convalescent COVID-19. This chain connects TRBV29-1 to TRBJ1-2, with 10 bases lining up with TRBD1. DNA of the CDR3: TGCAGTTCCGGGACAGGGGTTAGTGGCTACACCTTC. Translation gives CSSGTGVSGYTF.